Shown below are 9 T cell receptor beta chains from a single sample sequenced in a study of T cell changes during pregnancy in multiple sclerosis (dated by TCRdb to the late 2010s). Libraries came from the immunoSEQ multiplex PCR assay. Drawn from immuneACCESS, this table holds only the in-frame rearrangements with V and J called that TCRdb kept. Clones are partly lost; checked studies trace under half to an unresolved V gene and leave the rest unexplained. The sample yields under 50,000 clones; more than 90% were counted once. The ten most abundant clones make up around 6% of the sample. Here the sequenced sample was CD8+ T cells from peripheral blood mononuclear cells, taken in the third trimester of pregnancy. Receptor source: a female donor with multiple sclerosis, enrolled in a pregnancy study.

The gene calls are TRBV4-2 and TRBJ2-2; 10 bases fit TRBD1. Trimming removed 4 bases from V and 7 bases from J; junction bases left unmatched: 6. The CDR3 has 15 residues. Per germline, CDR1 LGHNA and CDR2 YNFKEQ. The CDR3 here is CASSRGQGDSGELFF. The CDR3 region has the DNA TGTGCCAGCAGCCGAGGACAGGGGGACAGCGGGGAGCTGTTTTTT.

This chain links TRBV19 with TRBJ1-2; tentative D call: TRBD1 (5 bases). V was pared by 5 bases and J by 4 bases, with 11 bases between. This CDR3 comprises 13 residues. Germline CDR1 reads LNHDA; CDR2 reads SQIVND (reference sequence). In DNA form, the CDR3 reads TGTGCCAGTAGTCTAACAGGTCCCTATGGCTACACCTTC. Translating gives CASSLTGPYGYTF.

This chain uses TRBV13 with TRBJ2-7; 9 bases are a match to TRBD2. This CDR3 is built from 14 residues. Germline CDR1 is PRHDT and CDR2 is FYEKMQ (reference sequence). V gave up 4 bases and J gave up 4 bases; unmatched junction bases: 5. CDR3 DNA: TGTGCCAGCAGCTCCGGGACTAGCAGTTACGAGCAGTACTTC. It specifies CASSSGTSSYEQYF.

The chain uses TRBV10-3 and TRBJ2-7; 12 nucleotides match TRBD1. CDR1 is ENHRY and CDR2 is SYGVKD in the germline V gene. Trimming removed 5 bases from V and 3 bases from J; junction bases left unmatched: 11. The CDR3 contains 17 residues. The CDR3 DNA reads TGTGCCATCAGTTTAACTACCGGGACAGGGGGCGGCTACGAGCAGTACTTC. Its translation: CAISLTTGTGGGYEQYF.

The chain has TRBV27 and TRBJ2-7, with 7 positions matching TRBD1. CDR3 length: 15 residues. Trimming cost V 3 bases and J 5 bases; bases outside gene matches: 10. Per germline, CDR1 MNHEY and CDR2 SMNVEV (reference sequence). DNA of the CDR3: TGTGCCAGCAGTTTTGAGACAGGGAATTTCCACGAGCAGTACTTC. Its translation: CASSFETGNFHEQYF.

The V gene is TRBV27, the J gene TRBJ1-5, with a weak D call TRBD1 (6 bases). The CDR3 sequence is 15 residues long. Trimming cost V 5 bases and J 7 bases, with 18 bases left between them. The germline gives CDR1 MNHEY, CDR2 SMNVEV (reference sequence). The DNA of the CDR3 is TGTGCCAGCAGTCTCTCCCCAACAGGGTGGCAGCCCCAGCATTTT. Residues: CASSLSPTGWQPQHF.

CDR3 DNA: TGTGCCAGTAGTATTGGACACGTCGGTCAGCCCCAGCATTTT. The encoded protein is CASSIGHVGQPQHF. The chain uses TRBV19 and TRBJ1-5; D might be TRBD1 (5 bases). Germline V gives CDR1 LNHDA, CDR2 SQIVND (reference sequence). The length of the CDR3 is 14 residues. The V end was cut by 3 bases, the J end by 6 bases, with 12 bases between.

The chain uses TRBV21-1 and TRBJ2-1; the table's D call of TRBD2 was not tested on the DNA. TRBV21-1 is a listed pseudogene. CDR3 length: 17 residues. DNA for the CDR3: TGTGCCAGCAGCATTTCCCGGGACTCGCTCTCCTACAATGAGCAGTTCTTC. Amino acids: CASSISRDSLSYNEQFF.

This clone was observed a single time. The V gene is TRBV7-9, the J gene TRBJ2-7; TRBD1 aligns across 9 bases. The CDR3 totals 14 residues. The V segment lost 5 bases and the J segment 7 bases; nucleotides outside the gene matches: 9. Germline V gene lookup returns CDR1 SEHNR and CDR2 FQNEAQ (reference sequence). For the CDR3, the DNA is TGTGCCAGCAGCAACCGGGACAGGGTTAGTGAGCAGTACTTC. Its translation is CASSNRDRVSEQYF.